Ten or more counts support the clone carrying this T cell receptor beta chain. Its target is not known. The data originate from a study of Graves' ophthalmopathy and Graves' hyperthyroidism. At the level of the study: No treatment had been given when peripheral blood was collected at initial diagnosis. Study results and limitations: Separation of ophthalmopathy from stable hyperthyroidism was achieved by a 13-signature model, at about 89% sensitivity and approximately 84% specificity. Most expanded clonotypes from thyroid (those above 0.001 frequency) were also found in blood. Ophthalmopathy progression was predicted with under 71% sensitivity and approximately 72% specificity.

RNA transcripts yielded amplified TCR beta CDR3 regions. After a first-round RT-PCR with HTBI primers, a second-round multiplex PCR was run. One entry per CDR3 protein results from TCRdb running MiXCR on the multiplex PCR reads. The sample consists of 500,000 to 700,000 distinct CDR3 sequences, 22% of them appearing once. The clonotype originates from a woman under 30 with stable Graves' hyperthyroidism. Some clones in this sample may be carry-over from other donors' samples. Sequenced: peripheral blood.

CDR3 coding DNA: TGTGCCAGCAGCTTAGGTACAGCTACGCGATACTTC. Translated: CASSLGTATRYF. The gene calls are TRBV7-2 and TRBJ2-7; D uncertain. This CDR3 is built from 12 residues. Trimming removed 1 base from V and 13 bases from J, with 14 bases in between. Germline values: CDR1 SGHTA, CDR2 FQGNSA.